One and the same sample provided the 4 T cell receptor beta chains below, sequenced in a study of T-cell memory formation after mild COVID-19. TCRdb independently ran MiXCR on the 5' RACE reads; one entry per CDR3 protein. This table holds 300,000 to 350,000 distinct CDR3 sequences, roughly 15% found once. Sequenced input: PBMCs or a T cell subset sorted from them (not recorded which). Receptors originate from a man aged 18 to 35 who had mild COVID-19 (a few samples of this study predate the infection). Cell type and time point are not known.

This clonotype has only a few counts. This sequence joins TRBV7-2 and TRBJ1-2; D gene uncertain. Germline CDR1 reads SGHTA; CDR2 reads FQGNSA. This CDR3 has 15 amino acids. V was clipped by 5 bases and J by 3 bases, with 16 bases between them. The CDR3 DNA reads TGTGCCAGCAGCGCGGTGCCGGCAGCCCACTATGGCTACACCTTC. Its translation: CASSAVPAAHYGYTF.

V is TRBV6-2 or TRBV6-3 and J is TRBJ2-6; D gene uncertain. Germline CDR1 reads MNHEY; CDR2 reads SVGEGT. V lost 11 bases to trimming and J lost 4 bases, with 27 bases between them. This CDR3 contains 18 residues. This chain's CDR3 is CAARFGRHPFGGANVLTF. In nucleotides, the CDR3 is TGTGCCGCGAGGTTCGGACGACATCCTTTCGGGGGGGCCAACGTCCTGACTTTC.

The DNA for the CDR3 is TGTGCCAGCAGCCCTCGGCCAGGGGAGCAAGAGACCCAGTACTTC. As protein: CASSPRPGEQETQYF. The rearrangement joins TRBV7-2 to TRBJ2-5; possible D gene TRBD1, 6 bases. V was pared by 5 bases and J by 2 bases, with 15 bases between. The CDR3 covers 15 residues. The germline CDR1 and CDR2 sequences are SGHTA and FQGNSA.

Many counts were recorded for this clonotype. This chain connects TRBV27 to TRBJ2-5; no definite D call. The V gene's germline CDR1 is MNHEY and CDR2 SMNVEV (reference sequence). The V and J ends lost 0 bases and 9 bases respectively, with 14 bases between them. This CDR3 comprises 14 residues. Written as DNA, the CDR3 is TGTGCCAGCAGTTTATCGTCTGCCGCATGGGCCCAGTACTTC. Its protein is CASSLSSAAWAQYF.